A single count supports the clone carrying this T cell receptor beta chain. The germline CDR1 and CDR2 sequences are MNHEY and SVGEGT. CDR3 length: 16 residues. Germline trimming cut 6 bases from V and 1 base from J; bases unmatched to any gene: 9. This entry comes from a study of blood T cell repertoires in COVID-19. Original methodology: Amplifying reference gene primers gave estimates of nucleated cell counts. Libraries were prepared by immunoSEQ multiplex PCR; TCRdb keeps only in-frame clonotypes and omits some of them. V and J calls and clone size come straight from that table; D and trimming were deduced from the DNA. Of 95,000 or so clones in the sample, around 87% were seen once.

This TCR came from a human donor in a cohort sampled during active COVID-19. The sample was peripheral blood. The chain links TRBV6-2 or TRBV6-3 to TRBJ1-3; 7 bases match TRBD1. The CDR3 coding sequence is TGTGCCAGCAGCCGAGAACAGACAGGGTCTGGAAACACCATATATTTT. Amino acid sequence: CASSREQTGSGNTIYF.